This T cell receptor (beta chain) was recovered during a study of T-cell reconstitution after alpha-beta-depleted transplantation in children. Preparation of the TCRbeta library involved a method that used unique molecular identifiers. From the PCR reads, TCRdb called clonotypes with MiXCR, one entry per CDR3 protein. The profile shows 170,000 or so distinct CDR3 sequences, about 6.4% of them singletons. There are many counts of this clonotype. The germline gives CDR1 SGHRS, CDR2 YFSETQ. V gave up 4 bases and J gave up 0 bases; unmatched junction bases: 6. This CDR3 is built from 16 residues. This specimen was PBMCs from the stem cell graft donor, taken from the stem cell graft. The clonotype originates from a human donor who donated a stem cell graft to a child with Wiskott-Aldrich syndrome. The chain is built from TRBV5-1 and TRBJ1-1; TRBD1 matches 10 bases. The CDR3 bases are TGCGCCAGCAGCAGAAGACAGGGGGCTGTGAACACTGAAGCTTTCTTT. It is translated as CASSRRQGAVNTEAFF.